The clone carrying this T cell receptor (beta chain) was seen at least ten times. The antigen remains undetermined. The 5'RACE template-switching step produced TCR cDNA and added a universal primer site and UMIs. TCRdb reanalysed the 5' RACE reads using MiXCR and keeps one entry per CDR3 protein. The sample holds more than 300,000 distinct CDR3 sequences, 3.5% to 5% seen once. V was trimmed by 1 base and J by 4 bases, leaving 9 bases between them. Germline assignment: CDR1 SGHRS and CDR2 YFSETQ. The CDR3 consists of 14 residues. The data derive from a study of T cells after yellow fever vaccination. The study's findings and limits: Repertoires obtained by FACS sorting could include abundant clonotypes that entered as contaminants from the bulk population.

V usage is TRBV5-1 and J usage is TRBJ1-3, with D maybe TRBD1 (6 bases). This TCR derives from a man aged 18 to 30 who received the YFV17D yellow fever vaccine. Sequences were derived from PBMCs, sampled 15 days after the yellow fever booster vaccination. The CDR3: CASSLWGPGNTIYF. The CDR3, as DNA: TGCGCCAGCAGCTTGTGGGGGCCGGGAAACACCATATATTTT.